The clone carrying this T cell receptor (beta chain) was counted ten times or more. Antigen unknown. In making TCR beta libraries, quantitative 5'-RACE with molecular barcodes was used. TCRdb redid the calling of the 5' RACE reads with MiXCR, one entry per CDR3 protein. Found here are fewer than 400,000 distinct CDR3 sequences, more than 20% of them singletons; the top ten hold 15% to 20%. The V gene's germline CDR1 is SQVTM and CDR2 ANQGSEA. V was trimmed by 6 bases and J by 4 bases, leaving 13 bases between them. This CDR3 contains 12 residues. The data originate from a study of CD8 T cells in ankylosing spondylitis. General study results and limits: Disease-associated clones were reportedly significantly overrepresented in matched ankylosing spondylitis synovial fluid. Some motif variants had been reported before (in reactive arthritis synovial fluid and blood). Characteristic, it appeared, of ankylosing spondylitis blood was a TCR beta motif of about eight highly homologous variants. Disease-associated clones were CD8+ and fairly uncommon in peripheral blood.

Sequenced input: blood, either unsorted or a sorted T cell fraction (not recorded which). The receptor's source is a male donor with ankylosing spondylitis. The V gene is TRBV29-1, the J gene TRBJ2-7; D is uncertain. The CDR3 reads CSVGRTFYEQYF. CDR3 DNA: TGCAGCGTCGGACGGACCTTTTACGAGCAGTACTTC.